The clone carrying this T cell receptor beta chain turned up a few times. The source of the sample is a study of cytomegalovirus exposure and HLA in healthy donors. This PCR relied on a set of 60 Vbeta primers and 13 Jbeta primers. TCRdb keeps only in-frame clones here, not all; method: immunoSEQ multiplex PCR. The sample lists around 100,000 clones, about 70% seen once, with roughly 2.7% in the top ten. Source material: PBMCs. This clonotype originated in a man aged 50 to 59 in good health and CMV-seropositive.

The CDR3 coding sequence is TGTGCCAGCAGCCCGACCCCCGGGACTAGCGGGAGTTGGGAGCAGTACTTC. It encodes CASSPTPGTSGSWEQYF. The chain uses TRBV11-2 and TRBJ2-5, with 14 positions matching TRBD2. This CDR3 contains 17 residues. Germline assignment: CDR1 SGHAT and CDR2 FQNNGV. J lost 11 bases, V lost 5 bases, and 16 bases had no gene match.